The 13 T cell receptor beta chains below were found in one sample sequenced in a study of Ad26.COV2.S vaccination and SARS-CoV-2 variants. Libraries were prepared by immunoSEQ multiplex PCR; TCRdb keeps only in-frame clonotypes and omits some of them. The sample comprises some 350,000 clones, roughly 84% of which are singletons, and roughly 3.5% rests with the top ten. The sample's treatment: some 20 received Ad26.COV2.S at low or high dose, single or two shots; 5 received placebo; per-sample allocation not given. Samples were taken on day 63 after the first vaccine or placebo injection. Sample: peripheral blood, taken in a trial of Ad26.COV2.S vaccine versus placebo. These receptors came from a person aged 18-65 years who received the Ad26.COV2.S COVID-19 vaccine or a placebo.

V gene TRBV3-1 (or the pseudogene TRBV3-2) combines with J gene TRBJ2-7, with a possible D match to TRBD2 (6 bases). The CDR3 has 13 amino acids. Trimming removed 9 bases at V and 0 bases at J, with 12 bases between. Germline-derived CDR1 and CDR2 are LGHDT and YNNKEL (reference sequence). CDR3 nucleotides: TGTGCCAGTCACGGGGGAAGCTCCTACGAGCAGTACTTC. Its protein is CASHGGSSYEQYF.

The chain employs TRBV7-9 and TRBJ2-5; the D gene is possibly TRBD2 (5 bases). The ends were cut back, 4 bases at V and 5 bases at J, with 23 bases in the middle. Germline-derived CDR1 and CDR2 are SEHNR and FQNEAQ (reference sequence). The length of the CDR3 is 17 residues. DNA of the CDR3: TGTGCCAGCAGCTCTTGGAGGACCGCCGAAGGTTCGGAGACCCAGTACTTC. Its protein is CASSSWRTAEGSETQYF.

The gene calls are TRBV6-6 and TRBJ2-1; 7 nucleotides align to TRBD2. V lost 6 bases and J lost 5; bases outside the gene matches: 10. Germline CDR1 and CDR2: MNHNY and SVGAGI (reference sequence). The CDR3 is 15 amino acids. The CDR3, as DNA: TGTGCCAGCAGGATGGTCGAGGCGGGGGACAATGAGCAGTTCTTC. Translation: CASRMVEAGDNEQFF.

J is TRBJ2-7 and V is TRBV9; D possibly corresponds to TRBD2 (5 bases). The V and J ends lost 4 bases and 4 bases respectively, with 18 bases between them. The CDR3 is made up of 15 amino acids. Per germline, CDR1 SGDLS and CDR2 YYNGEE. The CDR3 DNA sequence: TGTGCCAGCAGCCCCCAAGCCGGGATAACATACGAGCAGTACTTC. The encoded protein is CASSPQAGITYEQYF. The variable domain in full, with the rest retrieved from reference TRBV9 and TRBJ2-7, is DSGVTQTPKHLITATGQRVTLRCSPRSGDLSVYWYQQSLDQGLQFLIQYYNGEERAKGNILERFSAQQFPDLHSELNLSSLELGDSALYFCASSPQAGITYEQYFGPGTRLTVT.

This clone has a single count. This chain joins TRBV29-1 and TRBJ2-3; possibly TRBD2 for D (5 bases). The germline gives CDR1 SQVTM, CDR2 ANQGSEA. V was clipped by 5 bases and J by 2 bases, with 11 bases between them. The CDR3 is made up of 13 amino acids. CDR3 sequence reads: CSVSIGITDTQYF. For the CDR3, the DNA is TGCAGCGTTAGCATCGGGATCACAGATACGCAGTATTTT.

The V and J genes are TRBV2 and TRBJ2-7; D unresolved. V dropped 4 bases and J dropped 7 bases, with 17 bases sitting between them. The CDR3 is 14 amino acids. The V gene's germline CDR1 is SNHLY and CDR2 FYNNEI. CDR3 sequence reads: CASSAIQSNGEQYF. The CDR3 bases are TGTGCCAGCAGTGCCATACAGAGTAACGGGGAGCAGTACTTC.

The chain links TRBV5-5 to TRBJ1-4, with D maybe TRBD1 (6 bases). Germline-derived CDR1 and CDR2 are SGHKS and YYEKEE (reference sequence). Trimming cost V 1 base and J 0 bases, with 13 bases left between them. This CDR3 has 17 residues. CDR3 amino acids: CASSLTGSFATNEKLFF. Here the CDR3 DNA reads TGTGCCAGCAGCTTGACAGGGAGTTTTGCAACTAATGAAAAACTGTTTTTT.

The chain carries TRBV3-1 (or the pseudogene TRBV3-2) and TRBJ2-2; tentative D call: TRBD1 (5 bases). This CDR3 has 15 amino acids. Trimming took 1 base from V and 6 from J, leaving 12 bases between them. Germline loops: CDR1 LGHDT, CDR2 YNNKEL (reference sequence). Written as DNA, the CDR3 is TGTGCCAGCAGCCAAGTCTCCTGGGGCCCCGGGGAGCTGTTTTTT. Its translation: CASSQVSWGPGELFF.

This clone was recorded only once. The rearrangement links TRBV5-4 to TRBJ2-1; the D gene is possibly TRBD2 (5 bases). V lost 3 bases and J 7 bases, leaving 23 bases between the germline ends. The CDR3 covers 17 residues. Germline values: CDR1 SGHNT, CDR2 YYREEE (reference sequence). The CDR3 loop reads CASSSTAFRARGNEQFF. CDR3 DNA: TGTGCCAGCAGCTCAACCGCTTTTCGAGCGCGCGGGAATGAGCAGTTCTTC. Looking up the rest from reference TRBV5-4 and TRBJ2-1 gives the full variable domain: ETGVTQSPTHLIKTRGQQVTLRCSSQSGHNTVSWYQQALGQGPQFIFQYYREEENGRGNFPPRFSGLQFPNYSSELNVNALELDDSALYLCASSSTAFRARGNEQFFGPGTRLTVL.

The chain links TRBV7-8 to TRBJ2-6; D call uncertain. Germline-derived CDR1 and CDR2 are SGHVS and FQNEAQ. The V end lost 2 bases, the J end lost 0 bases, and 8 bases lay between the germline ends. This CDR3 contains 16 residues. The CDR3: CASSLRGDSGANVLTF. In DNA form, the CDR3 reads TGTGCCAGCAGCTTACGCGGCGACTCTGGGGCCAACGTCCTGACTTTC.

The chain uses TRBV4-2 and TRBJ2-3; 8 nucleotides agree with TRBD2. The V and J ends lost 1 base and 5 bases, in that order; junction bases with no gene match: 5. Germline CDR1 and CDR2: LGHNA and YNFKEQ. CDR3 length: 15 amino acids. CDR3 coding DNA: TGTGCCAGCAGCCAAGTGTTCCTAGCGGGAGATACGCAGTATTTT. Its translation is CASSQVFLAGDTQYF.

The chain couples TRBV7-8 to TRBJ1-6; D call uncertain. This CDR3 spans 13 amino acids. V was shortened by 0 bases and J by 14 bases, with 11 bases between the two germline ends. Looked up from germline, CDR1 is SGHVS and CDR2 is FQNEAQ. The CDR3 reads CASSLASREALHF. CDR3 coding DNA: TGTGCCAGCAGCTTAGCGTCACGGGAAGCCCTCCACTTT.

V and J are TRBV2 and TRBJ2-7; D gene ambiguous. The CDR3 is 16 residues long. V was shortened by 1 base and J by 1 base, with 14 bases between the two germline ends. Germline CDR1 SNHLY, CDR2 FYNNEI. The CDR3 DNA sequence: TGTGCCAGCAGTGAAGTTTTTGGTGAGTTTTCCTACGAGCAGTACTTC. It is translated as CASSEVFGEFSYEQYF.